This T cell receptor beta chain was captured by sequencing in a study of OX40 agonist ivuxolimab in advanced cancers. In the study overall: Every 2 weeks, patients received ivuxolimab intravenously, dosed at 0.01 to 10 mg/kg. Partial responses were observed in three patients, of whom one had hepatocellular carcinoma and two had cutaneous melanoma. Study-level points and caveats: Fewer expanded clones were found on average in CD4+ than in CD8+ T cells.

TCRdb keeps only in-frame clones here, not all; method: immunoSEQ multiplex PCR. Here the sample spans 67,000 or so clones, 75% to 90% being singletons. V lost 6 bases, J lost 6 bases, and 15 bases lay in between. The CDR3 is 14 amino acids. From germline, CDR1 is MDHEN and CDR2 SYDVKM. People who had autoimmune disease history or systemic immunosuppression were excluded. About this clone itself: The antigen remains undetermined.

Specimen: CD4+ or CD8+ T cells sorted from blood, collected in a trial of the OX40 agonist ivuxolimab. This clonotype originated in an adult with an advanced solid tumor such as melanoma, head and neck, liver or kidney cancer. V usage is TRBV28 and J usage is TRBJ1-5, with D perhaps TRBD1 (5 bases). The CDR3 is CASRPAGESQPQHF. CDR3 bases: TGTGCCAGCAGGCCGGCGGGGGAGAGTCAGCCCCAGCATTTT.